This T cell receptor beta chain stems from a study of blood T cell repertoires in COVID-19. For the study at large: The cDNA or gDNA used as material had been derived from T cells, B-cell-depleted T cells, or PBMCs.

Trimming removed 10 bases at V and 3 bases at J, with 16 bases between. From germline, CDR1 is MDHEN and CDR2 SYDVKM. The CDR3 loop spans 13 amino acids. The protocol was immunoSEQ multiplex PCR, while the TCRdb copy is restricted to in-frame clones and leaves out a portion. In the table there are 350,000 or so clones, 90% of which are singletons. The clonotype was recovered from a man between 18 and 35 years old with active or convalescent COVID-19. Sample: peripheral blood. This sequence joins TRBV28 and TRBJ2-7; D gene ambiguous. The CDR3 nucleotides read TGTGCCACTTATCTCCCCACTGTCTACGAGCAGTACTTC. This codes for CATYLPTVYEQYF.